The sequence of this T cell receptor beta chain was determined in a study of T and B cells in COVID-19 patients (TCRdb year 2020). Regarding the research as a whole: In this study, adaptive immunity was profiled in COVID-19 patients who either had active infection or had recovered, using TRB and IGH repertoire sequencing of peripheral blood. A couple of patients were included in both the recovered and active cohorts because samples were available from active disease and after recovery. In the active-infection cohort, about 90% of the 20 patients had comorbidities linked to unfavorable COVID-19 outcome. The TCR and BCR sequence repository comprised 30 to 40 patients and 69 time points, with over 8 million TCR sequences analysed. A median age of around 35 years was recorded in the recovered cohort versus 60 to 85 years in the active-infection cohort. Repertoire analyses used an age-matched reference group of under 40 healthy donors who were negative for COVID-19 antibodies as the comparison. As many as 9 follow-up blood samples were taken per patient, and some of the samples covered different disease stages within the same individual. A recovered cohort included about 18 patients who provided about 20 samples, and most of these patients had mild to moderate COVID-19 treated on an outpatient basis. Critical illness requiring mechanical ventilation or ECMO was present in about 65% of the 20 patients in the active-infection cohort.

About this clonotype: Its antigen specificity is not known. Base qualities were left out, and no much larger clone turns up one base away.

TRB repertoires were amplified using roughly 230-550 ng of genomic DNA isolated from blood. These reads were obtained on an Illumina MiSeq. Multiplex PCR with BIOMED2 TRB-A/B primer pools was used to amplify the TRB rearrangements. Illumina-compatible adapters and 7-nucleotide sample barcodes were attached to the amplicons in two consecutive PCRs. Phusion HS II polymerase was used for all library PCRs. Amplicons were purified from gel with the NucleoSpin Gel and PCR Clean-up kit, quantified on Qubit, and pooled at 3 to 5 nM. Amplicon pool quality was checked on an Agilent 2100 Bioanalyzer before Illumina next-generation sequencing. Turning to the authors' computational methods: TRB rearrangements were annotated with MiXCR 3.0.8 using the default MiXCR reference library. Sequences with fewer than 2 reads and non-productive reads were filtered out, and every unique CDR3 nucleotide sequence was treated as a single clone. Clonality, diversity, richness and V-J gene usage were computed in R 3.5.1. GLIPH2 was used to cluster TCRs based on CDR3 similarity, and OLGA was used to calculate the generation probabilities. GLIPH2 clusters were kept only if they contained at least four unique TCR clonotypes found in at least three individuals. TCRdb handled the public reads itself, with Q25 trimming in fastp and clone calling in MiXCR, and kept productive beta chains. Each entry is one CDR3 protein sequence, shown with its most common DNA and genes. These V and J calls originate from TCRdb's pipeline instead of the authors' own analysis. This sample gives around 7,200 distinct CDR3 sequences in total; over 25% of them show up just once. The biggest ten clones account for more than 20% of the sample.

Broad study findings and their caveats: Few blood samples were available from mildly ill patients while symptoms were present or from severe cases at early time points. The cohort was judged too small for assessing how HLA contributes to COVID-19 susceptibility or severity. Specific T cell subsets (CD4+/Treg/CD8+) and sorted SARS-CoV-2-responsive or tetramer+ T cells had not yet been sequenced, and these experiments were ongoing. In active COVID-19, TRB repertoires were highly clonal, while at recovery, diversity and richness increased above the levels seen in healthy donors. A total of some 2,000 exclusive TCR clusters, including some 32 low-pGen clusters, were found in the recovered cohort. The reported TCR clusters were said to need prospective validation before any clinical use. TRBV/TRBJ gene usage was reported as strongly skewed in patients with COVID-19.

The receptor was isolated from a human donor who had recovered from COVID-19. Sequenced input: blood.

The CDR3 protein: CASSYTDGYEQYV. The DNA sequence reads TGTGCCAGCAGTTACACCGACGGTTACGAGCAGTACGTC. The chain employs TRBV6-2 or TRBV6-3 and TRBJ2-7, with the identity of the D gene unclear. The CDR3 sequence holds 13 residues, the cysteine and valine included. Of all the DNA, just the CDR3 is kept, 39 bases in frame from base 1. Via the germline V gene, CDR1 is MNHEY and CDR2 SVGEGT. Deletion took 2 bases off V and 4 bases off J, with a span of 9 bases between the germline ends.